This TCR beta chain emerged from a study of cytomegalovirus exposure and HLA in healthy donors. As for this clone: What it binds is not known.

Germline V gene lookup returns CDR1 DFQATT and CDR2 SNEGSKA (reference sequence). The CDR3 extends over 11 amino acids. Trimming left V 6 bases short and J 2 bases short, with 8 bases between. The PCR had 60 Vbeta and 13 Jbeta primers. Repertoires were generated with immunoSEQ multiplex PCR, while TCRdb's copy carries only in-frame clones and drops some. The repertoire holds about 130,000 clones, with around 70% as singletons. Study-wide results and caveats: Roughly uniform depth of sequencing across donors was assumed in presence/absence analyses.

The rearrangement joins TRBV20-1 to TRBJ2-7; no clear D gene. Material: PBMCs. The sequence derives from a man aged 30 to 39 in good health and CMV-seropositive. CDR3 sequence: CSAITAYEQYF. The CDR3 DNA reads as TGCAGTGCAATTACAGCCTACGAGCAGTACTTC.